One and the same sample provided the 31 T cell receptor beta chains below, sequenced in a study of breast tumors, draining lymph nodes, adjacent tissues. TCRdb reprocessed the multiplex PCR reads via MiXCR and lists one record per CDR3 protein. The sample comprises some 120,000 distinct CDR3 sequences, about 20% of which are singletons, and approximately 3.5% rests with the top ten. The lymph nodes were axillary draining lymph nodes from breast cancer patients. Material for sequencing was axillary lymph node tissue. The receptors here all came from a female donor with breast cancer. Some clones in this sample may be carry-over from other donors' samples.

This clonotype was detected many times. The CDR3 region has the DNA TGTGCCACCAGCAGAGATACAGCCTACGAGCAGTACTTC. Translation gives CATSRDTAYEQYF. The chain combines TRBV15 with TRBJ2-7, with unresolved D. The CDR3 consists of 13 residues. V shed 0 bases and J shed 2 bases, with 5 bases lying between them. Per germline, CDR1 LNHNV and CDR2 YYDKDF (reference sequence). Drawing the rest from reference TRBV15 and TRBJ2-7, the complete variable domain is DAMVIQNPRYQVTQFGKPVTLSCSQTLNHNVMYWYQQKSSQAPKLLFHYYDKDFNNEADTPDNFQSRRPNTSFCFLDIRSPGLGDTAMYLCATSRDTAYEQYFGPGTRLTVT.

At least ten counts were recorded for this clonotype. The V call is TRBV7-9, the J call TRBJ2-5; D is ambiguous. V shed 5 bases and J shed 7 bases, with 8 bases lying between them. Per germline, CDR1 SEHNR and CDR2 FQNEAQ (reference sequence). The CDR3 loop spans 11 amino acids. The CDR3 DNA reads as TGTGCCAGCAGCGCACCTGGGACCCAGTACTTC. Translated: CASSAPGTQYF.

This clonotype was counted many times. This sequence joins TRBV20-1 and TRBJ1-5; D is uncertain. V was trimmed by 1 base and J by 1 base, leaving 20 bases between them. Germline CDR1 and CDR2: DFQATT and SNEGSKA (reference sequence). This CDR3 is built from 18 residues. The CDR3 nucleotides read TGCAGTGCTAGAGTGTTTTGGGGTGACCCTTCCAGCAATCAGCCCCAGCATTTT. Residues: CSARVFWGDPSSNQPQHF.

About this clonotype itself: A clone one base away is much larger, so this may be a read error. This chain uses TRBV30 with TRBJ1-6, with 7 nucleotides matching TRBD1. CDR3 length: 16 amino acids. Germline V gene lookup returns CDR1 GTSNPN and CDR2 SVGIG (reference sequence). V shed 3 bases, J shed 9 bases, and the junction held 14 bases outside the gene matches. CDR3 sequence (DNA): TGTGCCTGGAGCATACAGGGGTTGATTTCCCCTTCACCCCTCCACTTT. Its protein product is CAWSIQGLISPSPLHF.

The chain has TRBV11-2 and TRBJ2-6, with D uncertain. This CDR3 comprises 17 residues. The germline V gene encodes CDR1 SGHAT and CDR2 FQNNGV. Trimming cost V 1 base and J 4 bases, with 14 bases left between them. CDR3 nucleotides: TGTGCCAGCAGCTTAGTTTCGTTCGCTTACGGGGCCAACGTCCTGACTTTC. Residues: CASSLVSFAYGANVLTF.

This clonotype was detected ten times or more. CDR3 region: CASGFGLVKETQYF. The CDR3 DNA reads as TGTGCTAGTGGATTCGGACTAGTTAAGGAGACCCAGTACTTC. The chain recombines TRBV12-5 with TRBJ2-5, with 7 nucleotides matching TRBD2. The V gene end was trimmed by 6 bases and the J gene end by 5 bases; junction bases not matched to a gene: 9. The CDR3 is made up of 14 amino acids. Germline V CDR1 and CDR2: LGHNT, FRNRAP.

In this sample, this clonotype turned up a few times. The rearrangement links TRBV3-1 to TRBJ2-2; the match to TRBD2 covers 7 bases. Looked up from germline, CDR1 is LGHDT and CDR2 is YNNKEL (reference sequence). Unmatched junction bases numbered 10, after V lost 3 bases and J lost 6 bases. The CDR3 loop spans 16 amino acids. CDR3 amino acids: CASSHILSGKPGELFF. The CDR3 nucleotides are TGTGCCAGCAGCCACATACTAAGCGGGAAACCCGGGGAGCTGTTTTTT.

This chain connects TRBV5-6 to TRBJ2-3; TRBD2 matches 11 bases. The CDR3 has 15 amino acids. Germline V gene sequence: CDR1 SGHDT, CDR2 YYEEEE. V lost 10 bases to trimming and J lost 2 bases; unmatched junction nucleotides: 9. DNA for the CDR3: TGTGCCGGGCAGCTAGCGGGGGGCCCCACAGATACGCAGTATTTT. Encoded protein: CAGQLAGGPTDTQYF.

As concerns this clonotype: This may arise from a read error, as a much more abundant clone is one base away. The CDR3 sequence is CASSTGLRFEQYF. Written as DNA, the CDR3 is TGTGCCAGCTCAACCGGATTGAGGTTCGAGCAGTACTTC. The rearrangement uses TRBV18 and TRBJ2-7, with D unclear. This CDR3 region has 13 residues. V was trimmed by 5 bases and J by 6 bases, leaving 14 bases between them. The germline V gene encodes CDR1 KGHSH and CDR2 LQKENI.

On this clonotype: The CDR3 carries no conserved terminal phenylalanine or tryptophan, so it likely arises from a read error. The chain is built from TRBV20-1 and TRBJ2-4; 9 positions match TRBD2. Trimming cost V 2 bases and J 0 bases; bases outside gene matches: 5. CDR1 is DFQATT, CDR2 SNEGSKA, per germline (reference sequence). The CDR3 extends over 16 amino acids. CDR3 DNA sequence: TGCAGTGCTAGATACGGACTAGCGATAGCCAAAAACATTCAGTACCTC. Translated, it gives CSARYGLAIAKNIQYL.

In this sample, this clonotype turned up many times. V and J are TRBV12-3 or TRBV12-4 and TRBJ1-3; unclear D gene. V was shortened by 5 bases and J by 2 bases, with 13 bases between the two germline ends. CDR3 length: 15 amino acids. The CDR3 nucleotides are TGTGCCAGCAGTGCCCGGGTAGTGCCTGGAAACACCATATATTTT. It is translated as CASSARVVPGNTIYF.

This clonotype came up many times. V and J are TRBV11-2 and TRBJ2-1; D remains ambiguous. The CDR3 contains 14 residues. V dropped 2 bases and J dropped 3 bases, with 8 bases sitting between them. Germline V gives CDR1 SGHAT, CDR2 FQNNGV. The CDR3 nucleotides read TGTGCCAGCAGCTTACTGGACCACTACAATGAGCAGTTCTTC. This translates into CASSLLDHYNEQFF.

Of note for this clonotype: Just one base apart from a much larger clone, this may be a read error. CDR3 loop: CASSLAGGGTDTQYF. DNA of the CDR3: TGTGCCAGCAGCTTAGCGGGGGGGGGCACAGATACGCAGTATTTT. V is TRBV11-3 and J is TRBJ2-3; the match to TRBD2 covers 8 bases. The CDR3 extends over 15 amino acids. Germline CDR1 and CDR2: SGHNT and YENEEA. With V trimmed by 1 base and J by 1 base, 1 base remained unmatched.

This clonotype was seen at least ten times. The chain uses TRBV7-8 and TRBJ2-1, with TRBD2 matching over 8 bases. CDR1 is SGHVS, CDR2 FQNEAQ, per germline. CDR3 length equals 15 residues. Trimming cost V 5 bases and J 3 bases; bases outside gene matches: 6. CDR3 sequence (DNA): TGTGCCAGCAGCCAGAGCGGGGGAAACTACAATGAGCAGTTCTTC. Amino acid sequence: CASSQSGGNYNEQFF.

The J gene is TRBJ2-5, the V gene TRBV20-1; 10 bases agree with TRBD2. V shed 1 base, J shed 5 bases, and the junction held 7 bases outside the gene matches. The CDR3 has 15 amino acids. Germline loops: CDR1 DFQATT, CDR2 SNEGSKA (reference sequence). The CDR3 nucleotides read TGCAGTGCTAGAGCGCTAGCGGGGGCGAGGGAGACCCAGTACTTC. It specifies CSARALAGARETQYF.

Turning to this clonotype: It may be a read error: a sequence one base away is much more abundant. V gene TRBV4-1 combines with J gene TRBJ1-5; TRBD1 might be the D (6 bases). CDR3 length: 17 amino acids. The V and J ends lost 4 bases and 5 bases respectively, with 21 bases between them. Germline V gene sequence: CDR1 MGHRA, CDR2 YSYEKL. In DNA form, the CDR3 reads TGCGCCAGCAGCCCCGACAGGCCGGGTGAGTGGGATCAGCCCCAGCATTTT. It codes for CASSPDRPGEWDQPQHF.

This clonotype was picked up many times. The V call is TRBV18, the J call TRBJ2-7; 8 bases match TRBD1. The CDR3 loop spans 13 amino acids. The germline V gene has CDR1 KGHSH and CDR2 LQKENI. The V gene end was trimmed by 3 bases and the J gene end by 7 bases; junction bases not matched to a gene: 5. The CDR3 loop is CASSPPTGEEQYF. In DNA form, the CDR3 reads TGTGCCAGCTCACCGCCGACAGGGGAGGAGCAGTACTTC.

This clonotype came up many times. The J gene is TRBJ2-5, the V gene TRBV24-1; no firm D call. This CDR3 has 15 residues. In germline, CDR1 is KGHDR, CDR2 SFDVKD. V lost 1 base and J lost 4, with 12 bases in between. CDR3 coding DNA: TGTGCCACCAGTGATTTAACAGACCCTCGAGAGACCCAGTACTTC. Its translation is CATSDLTDPRETQYF.

This chain joins TRBV6-5 and TRBJ2-1; D may match TRBD1 or TRBD2 (5 bases each). Germline values: CDR1 MNHEY, CDR2 SVGAGI. This CDR3 comprises 12 residues. V dropped 7 bases and J dropped 9 bases, with 13 bases sitting between them. CDR3 nucleotides: TGTGCCAGCACCCAGGCTGGGGGTGAGCAGTTCTTC. It encodes CASTQAGGEQFF.

This clonotype was detected ten times or more. V is TRBV7-2 and J is TRBJ2-1; 11 bases are a match to TRBD2. With 5 bases clipped from V and 8 bases from J, the junction kept 26 bases outside the gene matches. Germline V gene lookup returns CDR1 SGHTA and CDR2 FQGNSA. The CDR3 length is 21 residues. The CDR3 nucleotides read TGTGCCAGCAGCATCACAGGCGCCCCTCGGATTCTAGCGGGAGGTCGTGATGAGCAGTTCTTC. It is translated as CASSITGAPRILAGGRDEQFF. The full variable domain, in which reference TRBV7-2 and TRBJ2-1 provide the parts outside the CDR3, is GAGVSQSPSNKVTEKGKDVELRCDPISGHTALYWYRQSLGQGLEFLIYFQGNSAPDKSGLPSDRFSAERTGGSVSTLTIQRTQQEDSAVYLCASSITGAPRILAGGRDEQFFGPGTRLTVL.

This clonotype was observed many times. This chain joins TRBV12-3 or TRBV12-4 and TRBJ1-5; tentative D call: TRBD1 (6 bases). Trimming left V 4 bases short and J 6 bases short, with 13 bases between. This CDR3 comprises 14 residues. The CDR3 region has the DNA TGTGCCAGCAGTTCTACAGGGTTGGTTCAGCCCCAGCATTTT. It specifies CASSSTGLVQPQHF.

This clonotype occurred many times. The chain combines TRBV2 with TRBJ2-1; 9 bases are shared with TRBD2. Germline CDR1 reads SNHLY; CDR2 reads FYNNEI. Trimming cost V 6 bases and J 8 bases; bases outside gene matches: 11. The CDR3 has 15 residues. The CDR3 loop reads CASSESLAGIYEQFF. The CDR3 nucleotides read TGTGCCAGCAGCGAATCACTAGCGGGTATCTATGAGCAGTTCTTC.

This clonotype was recorded a few times. The chain joins TRBV27 to TRBJ2-5; a weak D match, TRBD1 (5 bases). Germline V lookup: CDR1 MNHEY, CDR2 SMNVEV (reference sequence). Trimming left V 5 bases short and J 4 bases short, with 17 bases between. The CDR3 extends over 15 amino acids. The CDR3 region has the DNA TGTGCCAGCAGTCCCCGGTTGGGGCTGGGAGAGACCCAGTACTTC. It yields the protein CASSPRLGLGETQYF.

For this clonotype: With a much larger clone just one base away, this may be a read error. The V and J genes are TRBV6-6 and TRBJ2-3; 10 bases are a match to TRBD2. From germline, CDR1 is MNHNY and CDR2 SVGAGI (reference sequence). The CDR3 has 16 residues. CDR3 DNA: TGTGCCAGCAGCCAACCCCTAGCGGGAGCCACAGATGCGCAGTATTTT. Translated, it gives CASSQPLAGATDAQYF.

This clonotype was observed many times. This CDR3 reads CAWGRGVGSYNSPLHF. CDR3 sequence (DNA): TGTGCCTGGGGAAGGGGGGTTGGCTCCTATAATTCACCCCTCCACTTT. The chain couples TRBV30 to TRBJ1-6; D is perhaps TRBD1 (6 bases). Germline CDR1 is GTSNPN and CDR2 is SVGIG (reference sequence). This CDR3 contains 16 residues. The V end lost 5 bases, the J end lost 0 bases, and 14 bases lay between the germline ends.

In this sample, this clonotype turned up many times. The genes are TRBV20-1 and TRBJ2-5; 9 nucleotides agree with TRBD2. This CDR3 comprises 16 residues. The J segment lost 5 bases and the V segment lost 5 bases, leaving 15 bases of the junction unmatched. Germline V CDR1 and CDR2: DFQATT, SNEGSKA (reference sequence). CDR3 residues: CSAPGNAGGYGETQYF. CDR3 DNA: TGCAGTGCTCCCGGCAACGCGGGGGGGTATGGGGAGACCCAGTACTTC.

Regarding this clonotype: No conserved phenylalanine or tryptophan is present at the end of the CDR3, so a read error is the likely explanation. It is unclear where the CDR3 begins or ends on the DNA, so no DNA is shown, and the CDR3 is as TCRdb lists it. The chain links TRBV20-1 to TRBJ2-3. The CDR3 region is 10 residues in length, termini included. Per germline, CDR1 DFQATT and CDR2 SNEGSKA (reference sequence). The chain's CDR3 is CSAKRDTQCL.

The chain links TRBV11-1 to TRBJ2-1; 7 bases match TRBD2. V gave up 4 bases and J gave up 7 bases; unmatched junction bases: 10. CDR1 and CDR2 from the germline V gene are SGHAT and FQDESV (reference sequence). The CDR3 extends over 15 amino acids. CDR3 residues: CASSSPGRGVNEQFF. For the CDR3, the DNA is TGTGCCAGCAGCTCTCCTGGGAGGGGAGTTAATGAGCAGTTCTTC.

This clonotype was seen once. A much larger clone lies one base from this, so it may be a read error. The chain employs TRBV6-2 or TRBV6-3 and TRBJ2-7; D perhaps matches TRBD1 (6 bases). There are 14 residues in the CDR3. CDR1 MNHEY and CDR2 SVGEGT come from the germline V gene. CDR3 bases: TGTGCCAGCAGCCCCGAGACAGGCTTCTACGAGCGGTACTTC. Its protein is CASSPETGFYERYF.

The table lists this clonotype with many counts. The chain links TRBV10-3 to TRBJ2-1; TRBD2 aligns across 11 bases. This CDR3 has 18 residues. From germline, CDR1 is ENHRY and CDR2 SYGVKD. V lost 1 base, J lost 4 bases, and 9 bases stayed unmatched. The CDR3 sequence: CAISELSSGRPKYNEQFF. The CDR3 bases are TGTGCCATCAGTGAGTTGTCTAGCGGGAGGCCGAAGTACAATGAGCAGTTCTTC.

This clonotype was picked up many times. The chain recombines TRBV24-1 with TRBJ2-2, with no clear D. Deletions cut 6 bases from V and 0 bases from J, with 4 bases between. Germline V gene lookup returns CDR1 KGHDR and CDR2 SFDVKD. The CDR3 has 13 residues. Here the CDR3 reads CATSRANTGELFF. The CDR3 nucleotides are TGTGCCACCAGTCGGGCGAACACCGGGGAGCTGTTTTTT.